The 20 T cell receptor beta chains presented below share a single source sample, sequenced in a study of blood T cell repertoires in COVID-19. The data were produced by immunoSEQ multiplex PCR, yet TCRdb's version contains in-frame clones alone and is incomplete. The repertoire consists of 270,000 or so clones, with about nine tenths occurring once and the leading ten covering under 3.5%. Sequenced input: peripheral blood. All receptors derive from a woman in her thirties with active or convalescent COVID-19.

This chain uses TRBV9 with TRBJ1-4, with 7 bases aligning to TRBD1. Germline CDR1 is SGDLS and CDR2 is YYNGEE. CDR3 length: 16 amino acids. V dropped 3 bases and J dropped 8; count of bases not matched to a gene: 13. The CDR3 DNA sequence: TGTGCCAGCAGCGCTAGACCGACAGGGTCTCGCGAAAAACTGTTTTTT. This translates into CASSARPTGSREKLFF.

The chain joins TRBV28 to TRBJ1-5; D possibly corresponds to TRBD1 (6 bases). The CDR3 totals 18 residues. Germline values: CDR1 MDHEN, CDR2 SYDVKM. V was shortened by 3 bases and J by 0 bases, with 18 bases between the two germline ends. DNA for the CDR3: TGTGCCAGCAGTTTGGTCAGGGGATCCCTCTATAGCAATCAGCCCCAGCATTTT. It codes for CASSLVRGSLYSNQPQHF. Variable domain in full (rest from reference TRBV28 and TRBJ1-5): DVKVTQSSRYLVKRTGEKVFLECVQDMDHENMFWYRQDPGLGLRLIYFSYDVKMKEKGDIPEGYSVSREKKERFSLILESASTNQTSMYLCASSLVRGSLYSNQPQHFGDGTRLSIL.

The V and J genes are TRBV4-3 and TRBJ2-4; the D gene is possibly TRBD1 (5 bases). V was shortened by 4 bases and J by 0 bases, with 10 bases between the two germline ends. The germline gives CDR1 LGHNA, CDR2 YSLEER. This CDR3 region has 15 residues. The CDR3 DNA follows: TGCGCCAGCAGCCTGCAGGGCCTAGCCAAAAACATTCAGTACTTC. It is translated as CASSLQGLAKNIQYF.

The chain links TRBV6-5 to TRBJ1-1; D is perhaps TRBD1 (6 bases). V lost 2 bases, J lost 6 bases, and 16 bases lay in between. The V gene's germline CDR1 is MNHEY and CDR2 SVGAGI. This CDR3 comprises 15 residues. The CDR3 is CASSYGRGADPEAFF. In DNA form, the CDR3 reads TGTGCCAGCAGTTACGGGAGGGGGGCGGATCCTGAAGCTTTCTTT.

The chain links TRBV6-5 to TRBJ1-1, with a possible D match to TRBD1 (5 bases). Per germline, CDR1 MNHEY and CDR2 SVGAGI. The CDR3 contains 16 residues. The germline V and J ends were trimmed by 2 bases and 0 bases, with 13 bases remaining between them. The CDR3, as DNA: TGTGCCAGCAGTTACACCCGGACACCAATGAACACTGAAGCTTTCTTT. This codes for CASSYTRTPMNTEAFF.

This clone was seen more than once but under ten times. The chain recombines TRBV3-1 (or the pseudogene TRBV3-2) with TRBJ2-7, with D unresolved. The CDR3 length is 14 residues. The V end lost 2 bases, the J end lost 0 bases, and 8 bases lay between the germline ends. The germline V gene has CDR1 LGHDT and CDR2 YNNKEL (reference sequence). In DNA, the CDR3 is TGTGCCAGCAGCCAAAAGAGACACTCCTACGAGCAGTACTTC. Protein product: CASSQKRHSYEQYF.

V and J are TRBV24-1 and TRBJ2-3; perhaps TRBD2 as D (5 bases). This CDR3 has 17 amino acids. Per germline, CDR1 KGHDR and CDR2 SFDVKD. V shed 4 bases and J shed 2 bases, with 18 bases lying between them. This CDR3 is CATSESKPGINTDTQYF. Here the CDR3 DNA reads TGTGCCACCAGTGAATCCAAACCGGGGATAAACACAGATACGCAGTATTTT.

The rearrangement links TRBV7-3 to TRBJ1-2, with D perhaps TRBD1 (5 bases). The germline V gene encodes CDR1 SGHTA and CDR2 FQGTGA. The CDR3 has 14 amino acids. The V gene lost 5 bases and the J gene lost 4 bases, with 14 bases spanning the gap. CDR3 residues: CASSPGPTTYGYTF. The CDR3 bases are TGTGCCAGCAGCCCAGGGCCCACGACCTATGGCTACACCTTC.

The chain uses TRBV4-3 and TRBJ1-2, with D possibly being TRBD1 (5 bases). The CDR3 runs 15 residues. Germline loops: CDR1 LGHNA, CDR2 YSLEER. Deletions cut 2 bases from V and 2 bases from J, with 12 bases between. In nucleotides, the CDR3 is TGCGCCAGCAGCCAATCAAGGGGAAGCAACTATGGCTACACCTTC. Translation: CASSQSRGSNYGYTF.

CDR3 bases: TGTGCCAGCAGCGTAGCTGCGGGGGCAGGGGAAAAACTGTTTTTT. This encodes CASSVAAGAGEKLFF. The rearrangement links TRBV9 to TRBJ1-4; tentative D call: TRBD1 (6 bases). V gave up 0 bases and J gave up 8 bases, with 14 bases separating them. CDR3 length: 15 amino acids. Germline V gives CDR1 SGDLS, CDR2 YYNGEE.

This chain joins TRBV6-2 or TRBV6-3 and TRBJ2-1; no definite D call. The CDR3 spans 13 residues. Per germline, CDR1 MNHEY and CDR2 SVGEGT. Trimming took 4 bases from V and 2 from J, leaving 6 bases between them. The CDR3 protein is CASSSDPYNEQFF. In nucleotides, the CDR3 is TGTGCCAGCAGTTCAGATCCCTACAATGAGCAGTTCTTC.

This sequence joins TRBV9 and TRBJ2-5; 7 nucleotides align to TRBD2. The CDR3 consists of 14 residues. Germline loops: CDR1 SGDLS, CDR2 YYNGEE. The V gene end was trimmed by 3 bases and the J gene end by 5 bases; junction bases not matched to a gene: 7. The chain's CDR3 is CASSGPTSQETQYF. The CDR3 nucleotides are TGTGCCAGCAGCGGACCGACTAGCCAGGAGACCCAGTACTTC. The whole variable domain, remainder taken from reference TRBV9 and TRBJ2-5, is DSGVTQTPKHLITATGQRVTLRCSPRSGDLSVYWYQQSLDQGLQFLIQYYNGEERAKGNILERFSAQQFPDLHSELNLSSLELGDSALYFCASSGPTSQETQYFGPGTRLLVL.

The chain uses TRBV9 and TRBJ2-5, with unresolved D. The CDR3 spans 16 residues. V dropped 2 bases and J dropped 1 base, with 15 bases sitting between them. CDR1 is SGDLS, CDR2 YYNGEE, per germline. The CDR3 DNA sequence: TGTGCCAGCAGCGTTCGCCCCCTCGCGGTCCAAGAGACCCAGTACTTC. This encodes CASSVRPLAVQETQYF.

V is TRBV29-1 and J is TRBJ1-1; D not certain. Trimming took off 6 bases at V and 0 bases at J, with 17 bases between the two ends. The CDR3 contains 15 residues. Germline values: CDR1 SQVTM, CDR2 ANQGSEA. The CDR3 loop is CSVRTSPGMNTEAFF. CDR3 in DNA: TGCAGCGTGAGGACGAGTCCGGGAATGAACACTGAAGCTTTCTTT.

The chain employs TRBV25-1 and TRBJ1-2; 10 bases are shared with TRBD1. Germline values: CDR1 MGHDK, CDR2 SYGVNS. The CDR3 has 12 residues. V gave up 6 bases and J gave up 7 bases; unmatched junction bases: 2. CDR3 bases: TGTGCCAGCAGGGACAGGGGGACTGGCTACACCTTC. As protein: CASRDRGTGYTF.

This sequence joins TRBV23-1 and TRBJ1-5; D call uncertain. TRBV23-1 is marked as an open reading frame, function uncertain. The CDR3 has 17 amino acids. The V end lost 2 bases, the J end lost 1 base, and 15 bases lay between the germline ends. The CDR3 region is CASSQQNRKASNQPQHF. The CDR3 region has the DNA TGCGCCAGCAGTCAACAAAATCGGAAAGCGAGCAATCAGCCCCAGCATTTT.

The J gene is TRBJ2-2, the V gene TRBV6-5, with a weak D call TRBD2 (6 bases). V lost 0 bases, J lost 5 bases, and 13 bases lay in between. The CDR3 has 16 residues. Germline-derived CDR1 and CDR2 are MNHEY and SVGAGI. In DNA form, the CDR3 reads TGTGCCAGCAGTTACTCGGGGCTAGGAGGGACCGGGGAGCTGTTTTTT. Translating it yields CASSYSGLGGTGELFF.

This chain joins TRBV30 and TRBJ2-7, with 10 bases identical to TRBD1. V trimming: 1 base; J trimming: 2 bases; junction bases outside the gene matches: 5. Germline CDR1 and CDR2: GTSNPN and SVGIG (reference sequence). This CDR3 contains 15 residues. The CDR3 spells CAWSELDRGTYEQYF. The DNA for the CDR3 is TGTGCCTGGAGTGAGCTGGACAGGGGGACCTACGAGCAGTACTTC.

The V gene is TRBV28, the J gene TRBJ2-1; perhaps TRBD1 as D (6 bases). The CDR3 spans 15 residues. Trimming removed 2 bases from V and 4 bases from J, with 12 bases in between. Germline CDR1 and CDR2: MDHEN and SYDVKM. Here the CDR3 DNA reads TGTGCCAGCAGTTTAGGGGGCGCGACGTACAATGAGCAGTTCTTC. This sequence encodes CASSLGGATYNEQFF. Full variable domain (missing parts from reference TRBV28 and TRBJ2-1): DVKVTQSSRYLVKRTGEKVFLECVQDMDHENMFWYRQDPGLGLRLIYFSYDVKMKEKGDIPEGYSVSREKKERFSLILESASTNQTSMYLCASSLGGATYNEQFFGPGTRLTVL.

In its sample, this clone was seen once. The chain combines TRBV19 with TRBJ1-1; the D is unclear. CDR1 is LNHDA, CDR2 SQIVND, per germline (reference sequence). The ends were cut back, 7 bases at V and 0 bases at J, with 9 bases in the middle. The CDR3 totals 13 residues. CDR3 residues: CASTGWLNTEAFF. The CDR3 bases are TGTGCCAGTACCGGGTGGCTGAACACTGAAGCTTTCTTT.